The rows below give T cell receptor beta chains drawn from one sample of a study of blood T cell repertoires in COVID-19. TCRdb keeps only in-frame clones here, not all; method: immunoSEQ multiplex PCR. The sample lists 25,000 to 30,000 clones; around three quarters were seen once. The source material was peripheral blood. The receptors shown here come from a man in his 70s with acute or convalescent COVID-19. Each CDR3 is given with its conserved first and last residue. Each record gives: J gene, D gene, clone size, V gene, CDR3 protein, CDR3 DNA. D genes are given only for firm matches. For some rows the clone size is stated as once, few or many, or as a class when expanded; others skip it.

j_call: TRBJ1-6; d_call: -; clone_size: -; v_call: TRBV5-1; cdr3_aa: CASSQAGKNSPLHF; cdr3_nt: TGCGCCAGCAGCCAGGCAGGGAAGAATTCACCCCTCCACTTT
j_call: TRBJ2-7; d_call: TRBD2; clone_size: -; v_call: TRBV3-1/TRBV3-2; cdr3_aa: CASSQDYGTRSYEQYF; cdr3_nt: TGTGCCAGCAGCCAAGATTATGGGACTAGGAGCTACGAGCAGTACTTC
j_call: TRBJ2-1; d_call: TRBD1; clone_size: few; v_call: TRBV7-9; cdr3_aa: CASSLAQGISYNEQFF; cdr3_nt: TGTGCCAGCAGCTTAGCACAGGGGATCTCCTACAATGAGCAGTTCTTC
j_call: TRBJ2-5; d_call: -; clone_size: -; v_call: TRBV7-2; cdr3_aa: CASSFGLQETQYF; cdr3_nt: TGTGCCAGCAGCTTTGGACTTCAAGAGACCCAGTACTTC
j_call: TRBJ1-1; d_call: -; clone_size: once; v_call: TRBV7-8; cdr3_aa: CASSLNGRGGTEAFF; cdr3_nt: TGTGCCAGCAGCTTAAATGGAAGGGGCGGCACTGAAGCTTTCTTT
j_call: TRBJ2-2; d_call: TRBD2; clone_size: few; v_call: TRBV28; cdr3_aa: CASTLGLAGNTGELFF; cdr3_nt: TGTGCCAGCACTCTAGGACTAGCGGGGAACACCGGGGAGCTGTTTTTT
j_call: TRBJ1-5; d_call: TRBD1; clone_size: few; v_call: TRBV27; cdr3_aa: CAKTGEEQPQHF; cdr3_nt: TGTGCCAAAACAGGGGAAGAGCAGCCCCAGCATTTT
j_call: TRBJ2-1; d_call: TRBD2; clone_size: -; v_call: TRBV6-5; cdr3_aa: CASSSLLAGTYNEQFF; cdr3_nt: TGTGCCAGCAGTTCCTTACTAGCGGGAACGTACAATGAGCAGTTCTTC
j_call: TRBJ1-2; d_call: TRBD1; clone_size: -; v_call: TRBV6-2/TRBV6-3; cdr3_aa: CASSYGTGADYGYTF; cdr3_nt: TGTGCCAGCAGTTACGGGACAGGGGCGGACTATGGCTACACCTTC
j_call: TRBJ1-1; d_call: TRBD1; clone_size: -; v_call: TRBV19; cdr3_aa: CASSRGVAGGAPEAFF; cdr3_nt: TGTGCCAGTAGTAGGGGGGTAGCAGGGGGCGCCCCTGAAGCTTTCTTT
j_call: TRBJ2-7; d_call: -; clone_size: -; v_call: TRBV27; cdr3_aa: CASSLGLGRVQYF; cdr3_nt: TGTGCCAGCAGTTTAGGTCTAGGTCGAGTGCAGTACTTC
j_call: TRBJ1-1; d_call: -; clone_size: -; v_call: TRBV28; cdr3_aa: CASSSTPGVVTEAFF; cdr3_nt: TGTGCCAGCAGTTCAACTCCAGGGGTCGTCACTGAAGCTTTCTTT
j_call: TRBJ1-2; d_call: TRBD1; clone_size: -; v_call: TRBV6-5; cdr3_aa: CASSYDEGQNYGYTF; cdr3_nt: TGTGCCAGCAGTTACGACGAGGGACAGAACTATGGCTACACCTTC
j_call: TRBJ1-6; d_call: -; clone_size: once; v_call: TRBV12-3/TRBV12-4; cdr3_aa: CASSSGTLLHF; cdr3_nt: TGTGCCAGCAGTTCCGGGACTCTCCTCCACTTT
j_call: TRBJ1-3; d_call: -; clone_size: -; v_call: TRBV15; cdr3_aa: CATSTYSIHSGNTIYF; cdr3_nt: TGTGCCACCAGCACTTACAGCATCCACTCTGGAAACACCATATATTTT
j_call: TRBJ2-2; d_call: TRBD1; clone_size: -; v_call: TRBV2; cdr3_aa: CASSTKDRGVAGELFF; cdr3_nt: TGTGCCAGCAGCACGAAGGACAGGGGGGTCGCCGGGGAGCTGTTTTTT
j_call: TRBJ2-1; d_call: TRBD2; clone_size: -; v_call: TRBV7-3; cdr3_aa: CASSLLGGTRNEQFF; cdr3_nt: TGTGCCAGCAGCCTGCTCGGGGGGACTAGGAATGAGCAGTTCTTC
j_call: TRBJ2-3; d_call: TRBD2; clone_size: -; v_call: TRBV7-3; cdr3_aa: CASSLGASGSSDTQYF; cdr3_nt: TGTGCCAGCAGCCTGGGGGCTAGCGGGAGTTCAGATACGCAGTATTTT
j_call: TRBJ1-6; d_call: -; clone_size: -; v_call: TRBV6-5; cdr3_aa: CASSYLGNSPLHF; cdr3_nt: TGTGCCAGCAGTTACTTGGGCAATTCACCCCTCCACTTT
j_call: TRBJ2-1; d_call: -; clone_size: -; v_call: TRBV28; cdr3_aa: CASSSVTVYFEQFF; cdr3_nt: TGTGCCAGCAGTTCAGTGACAGTCTATTTTGAGCAGTTCTTC
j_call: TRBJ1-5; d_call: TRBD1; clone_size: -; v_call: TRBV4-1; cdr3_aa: CASSSRDRAQPQHF; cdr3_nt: TGCGCCAGCAGCAGCCGGGACAGGGCTCAGCCCCAGCATTTT